This TCR beta chain was documented in a study of regulatory T cells in long-lasting Graves disease. The TCR beta library used iRepertoire HTBI primers with Arm-PCR amplification of CDR3. TCRdb analysed the multiplex PCR reads with MiXCR anew, one entry per CDR3 protein. This table holds 510,000 or so distinct CDR3 sequences, around 11% found once. The germline CDR1 and CDR2 sequences are SGHAT and FQNNGV. CDR3 length equals 15 residues. Regarding this clonotype: A much more abundant neighbour one base away suggests this may be a read error.

As to time point: newly diagnosed GD, antithyroid drugs for less than 3 months. Following extraction of RNA from PBMCs, that RNA was used to make the TCR library. Graves' disease diagnosis used American Thyroid Association guidelines. These data were likewise used in another study, on T cells in Graves' hyperthyroidism and ophthalmopathy. That study reports: The authors' 13 V-J model separated ophthalmopathy from stable hyperthyroidism.

The specimen was peripheral blood mononuclear cells (PBMCs), collected at new diagnosis, from a patient treated with antithyroid drugs. The source is a woman in her thirties with Graves disease. The gene calls are TRBV11-2 and TRBJ2-1, with 8 bases matching TRBD2. The CDR3 DNA sequence: TGTGCCTGGAGTTTAGCTAGCGGGTCCTTAAATGAGCACTTCTTC. It translates to CAWSLASGSLNEHFF. Full variable domain (rest looked up from reference TRBV11-2 and TRBJ2-1): EAGVAQSPRYKIIEKRQSVAFWCNPISGHATLYWYQQILGQGPKLLIQFQNNGVVDDSQLPKDRFSAERLKGVDSTLKIQPAKLEDSAVYLCAWSLASGSLNEHFFGPGTRLTVL.